The 17 T cell receptor beta chains in this list originate from one sample, sequenced in a study of early T cells in non-severe SARS-CoV-2 infection. MiXCR was run by TCRdb on the 5' RACE reads, yielding one entry per CDR3 protein. The sample has tens of thousands of distinct CDR3 sequences; about 12% are singletons. The sample taken for sequencing was whole blood. The receptors come from an adult who was a healthcare worker with PCR-confirmed SARS-CoV-2 infection or an uninfected control (not recorded which).

This clonotype has a handful of counts. V gene TRBV29-1 combines with J gene TRBJ2-2, with TRBD2 matching over 11 bases. V was clipped by 5 bases and J by 5 bases; unmatched bases: 7. Germline V gene lookup returns CDR1 SQVTM and CDR2 ANQGSEA. The CDR3 consists of 15 residues. The CDR3 bases are TGCAGCGTTCTGACTAGCGGGACCGGTACCGGGGAGCTGTTTTTT. Its protein is CSVLTSGTGTGELFF.

This sequence joins TRBV5-1 and TRBJ2-3; the match to TRBD2 covers 10 bases. J was trimmed by 1 base and V by 4 bases; bases with no gene match: 3. Looked up from germline, CDR1 is SGHRS and CDR2 is YFSETQ. The CDR3 contains 15 residues. This chain's CDR3 is CASSVSGRGTDTQYF. CDR3 coding DNA: TGCGCCAGCAGCGTAAGCGGGAGGGGCACAGATACGCAGTATTTT.

The chain is built from TRBV29-1 and TRBJ2-7; 13 bases fit TRBD2. This CDR3 contains 15 residues. Germline CDR1 and CDR2: SQVTM and ANQGSEA. Germline trimming cut 6 bases from V and 3 bases from J; bases unmatched to any gene: 8. The CDR3 DNA sequence: TGCAGCGTGTCGGCCGGGACTAGCGGGGACTACGAGCAGTACTTC. The encoded protein is CSVSAGTSGDYEQYF.

This clonotype turned up a few times. The genes are TRBV25-1 and TRBJ2-5; 8 positions match TRBD2. Germline trimming cut 7 bases from V and 4 bases from J; bases unmatched to any gene: 8. The CDR3 has 14 residues. Germline values: CDR1 MGHDK, CDR2 SYGVNS. Here the CDR3 reads CASTQPGGRETQYF. Here the CDR3 DNA reads TGTGCCAGCACCCAGCCGGGGGGGAGAGAGACCCAGTACTTC.

This chain connects TRBV4-2 to TRBJ2-3; tentatively, D is TRBD2 (6 bases). V lost 0 bases, J lost 5 bases, and 21 bases lay in between. Germline CDR1 and CDR2: LGHNA and YNFKEQ. CDR3 length: 18 residues. Here the CDR3 reads CASSQEGVAVHREDTQYF. The DNA for the CDR3 is TGTGCCAGCAGCCAAGAGGGGGTAGCGGTCCACCGGGAAGATACGCAGTATTTT.

This clonotype was seen a few times. The chain employs TRBV7-2 and TRBJ2-3; tentative D call: TRBD2 (6 bases). Germline V gene lookup returns CDR1 SGHTA and CDR2 FQGNSA. The germline V and J ends were trimmed by 5 bases and 2 bases, with 17 bases remaining between them. CDR3 size: 16 residues. CDR3 protein: CASSTGLIDHTDTQYF. The CDR3 DNA is TGTGCCAGCAGCACCGGACTAATCGACCACACAGATACGCAGTATTTT.

This chain links TRBV11-1 with TRBJ2-1; TRBD1 matches 8 bases. With V trimmed by 6 bases and J by 14 bases, 6 bases remained unmatched. CDR1 is SGHAT, CDR2 FQDESV, per germline (reference sequence). CDR3 length: 11 amino acids. In nucleotides, the CDR3 is TGTGCCAGCAGTCTGGGACAGGAAAAGTTCTTC. This encodes CASSLGQEKFF.

The rearrangement uses TRBV6-2 or TRBV6-3 and TRBJ2-3; D possibly corresponds to TRBD2 (6 bases). Trimming took off 2 bases at V and 1 base at J, with 13 bases between the two ends. CDR1 and CDR2 from the germline V gene are MNHEY and SVGEGT. The CDR3 sequence is 16 residues long. The CDR3 DNA is TGTGCCAGCAGTTACCGGACGGGAGTTGGCACAGATACGCAGTATTTT. It is translated as CASSYRTGVGTDTQYF.

This clonotype was counted a few times. The J gene is TRBJ2-3, the V gene TRBV20-1, with D perhaps TRBD1 (5 bases). V was cut by 1 base and J by 6 bases, with 8 bases left in between. The CDR3 is made up of 12 amino acids. Germline V CDR1 and CDR2: DFQATT, SNEGSKA (reference sequence). The CDR3 is CSARGGADTQYF. The CDR3 DNA is TGCAGTGCTAGAGGGGGCGCGGATACGCAGTATTTT.

This clonotype came up a few times. The chain is built from TRBV6-5 and TRBJ2-1; D uncertain. The CDR3 is made up of 14 amino acids. Germline CDR1 and CDR2: MNHEY and SVGAGI. Deletions cut 6 bases from V and 0 bases from J, with 9 bases between. CDR3 in amino acids: CASRKESSYNEQFF. For the CDR3, the DNA is TGTGCCAGCAGGAAAGAATCCTCCTACAATGAGCAGTTCTTC.

The chain combines TRBV25-1 with TRBJ2-7; TRBD1 matches at 11 bases. The germline V gene has CDR1 MGHDK and CDR2 SYGVNS. The CDR3 runs to 18 residues. V dropped 3 bases and J dropped 3; count of bases not matched to a gene: 13. Here the CDR3 DNA reads TGTGCCAGCAGTGACCTATCCATGACCGGGACAGGGGGCTACGAGCAGTACTTC. It yields the protein CASSDLSMTGTGGYEQYF.

The sample holds many counts of this clonotype. The chain is built from TRBV7-6 and TRBJ2-1, with 10 bases matching TRBD1. The CDR3 length is 17 residues. The V gene's germline CDR1 is SGHVS and CDR2 FNYEAQ. The junction had 12 bases not matched to a gene; V was cut back by 5 bases and J by 5 bases. For the CDR3, the DNA is TGTGCCAGCAGCCCCATTAATGGACAGGGGGGCAACAATGAGCAGTTCTTC. Encoded protein: CASSPINGQGGNNEQFF.

This chain uses TRBV12-3 or TRBV12-4 with TRBJ2-3, with TRBD2 matching over 8 bases. Unmatched junction bases numbered 10, after V lost 6 bases and J lost 2 bases. This CDR3 has 16 residues. CDR3 in amino acids: CASSPGGGRLTDTQYF. CDR3 coding DNA: TGTGCCAGCAGCCCCGGGGGCGGGAGGCTCACAGATACGCAGTATTTT.

This clonotype was detected only a few times. CDR3 protein: CASREQGRVYPSEAFF. CDR3 bases: TGTGCCAGCAGAGAACAGGGGCGGGTGTATCCATCCGAAGCTTTCTTT. This chain connects TRBV6-6 to TRBJ1-1, with 7 positions matching TRBD1. J lost 8 bases, V lost 6 bases, and 18 bases had no gene match. Germline values: CDR1 MNHNY, CDR2 SVGAGI (reference sequence). The CDR3 spans 16 residues.

This clonotype was found many times. V and J are TRBV4-2 and TRBJ1-5, with unresolved D. This CDR3 contains 15 residues. The germline V and J ends were trimmed by 5 bases and 2 bases, with 13 bases remaining between them. Germline CDR1 and CDR2: LGHNA and YNFKEQ. The CDR3 region has the DNA TGTGCCAGCAGCTCATACGGGCAGCGCAATCAGCCCCAGCATTTT. It translates to CASSSYGQRNQPQHF.

This clonotype was recorded a few times. The CDR3: CASSLAGGYEQYF. The CDR3 DNA is TGTGCCAGCAGCTTAGCGGGAGGGTACGAGCAGTACTTC. The chain employs TRBV7-2 and TRBJ2-7; 7 positions agree with TRBD2. CDR1 SGHTA and CDR2 FQGNSA come from the germline V gene. The junction had 0 bases not matched to a gene; V was cut back by 0 bases and J by 4 bases. The CDR3 is 13 amino acids.

This clonotype was counted ten times or more. The V call is TRBV18, the J call TRBJ2-3; unclear D gene. Trimming stripped 5 bases from V and 4 bases from J, with 7 bases between. CDR3 length: 12 residues. The germline CDR1 and CDR2 sequences are KGHSH and LQKENI. As DNA, the CDR3 is TGTGCCAGCTCAGATGAGGCAGATACGCAGTATTTT. It specifies CASSDEADTQYF.